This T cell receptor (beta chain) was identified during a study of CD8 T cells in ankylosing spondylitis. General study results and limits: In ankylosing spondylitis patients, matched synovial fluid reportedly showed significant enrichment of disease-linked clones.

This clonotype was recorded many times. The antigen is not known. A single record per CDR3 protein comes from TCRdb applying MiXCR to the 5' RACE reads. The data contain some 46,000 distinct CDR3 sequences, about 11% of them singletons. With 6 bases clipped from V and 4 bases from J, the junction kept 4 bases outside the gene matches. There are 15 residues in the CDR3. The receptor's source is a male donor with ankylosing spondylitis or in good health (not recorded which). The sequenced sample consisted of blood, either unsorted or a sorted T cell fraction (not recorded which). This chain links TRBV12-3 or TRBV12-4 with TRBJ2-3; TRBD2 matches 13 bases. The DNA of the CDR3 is TGTGCCAGCAGCCTACTAGCGGGGGGGCCAGATACGCAGTATTTT. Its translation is CASSLLAGGPDTQYF.